The sequence of this T cell receptor (beta chain) was determined in a study of blood T cell repertoires in COVID-19. Study as a whole: Some COVID-19 samples were acute and others convalescent; all came from the United States, Italy and Spain.

The ends lost 0 bases at V and 5 bases at J; junction bases unmatched: 12. The CDR3 loop spans 17 amino acids. Germline V lookup: CDR1 SGHNT, CDR2 YYREEE (reference sequence). As handled by the study authors: Reference gene primer amplification gave estimated nucleated cell counts. Measured with immunoSEQ multiplex PCR; TCRdb has only the in-frame clones, and not every one. V and J calls and clone size follow that table, whereas D and trimming were derived from the DNA. The sample holds about 210,000 clones, 80% seen once. Those enrolled, adults aged roughly 18 to 95 years, came from around 25 US areas. Self-reported history from a screening survey and questionnaire set each donor's cohort.

V gene TRBV5-4 combines with J gene TRBJ2-5; 8 nucleotides align to TRBD2. This receptor was identified in a man aged 25 to 40 with acute COVID-19. Material for sequencing was PBMCs or T cells enriched from blood (not recorded which). CDR3: CASSLAELAGYRETQYF. As DNA, the CDR3 is TGTGCCAGCAGCTTGGCCGAATTAGCGGGGTATAGGGAGACCCAGTACTTC.